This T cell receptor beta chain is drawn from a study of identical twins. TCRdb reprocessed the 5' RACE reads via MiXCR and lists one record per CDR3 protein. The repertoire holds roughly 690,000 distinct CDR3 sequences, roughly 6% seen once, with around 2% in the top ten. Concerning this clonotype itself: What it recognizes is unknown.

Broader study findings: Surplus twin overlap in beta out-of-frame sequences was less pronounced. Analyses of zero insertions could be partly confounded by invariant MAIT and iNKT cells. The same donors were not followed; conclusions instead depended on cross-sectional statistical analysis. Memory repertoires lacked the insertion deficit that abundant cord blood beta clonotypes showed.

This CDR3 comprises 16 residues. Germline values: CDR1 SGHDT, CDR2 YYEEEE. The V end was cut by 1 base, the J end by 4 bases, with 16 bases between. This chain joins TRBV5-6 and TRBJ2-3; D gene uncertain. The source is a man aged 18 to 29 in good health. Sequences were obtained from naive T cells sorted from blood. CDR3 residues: CASSLNPAYEADTQYF. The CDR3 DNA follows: TGTGCCAGCAGCTTGAATCCAGCGTATGAGGCAGATACGCAGTATTTT.